The text below deals with one TCR beta chain. This clone has a handful of counts. What this receptor recognizes is not known. No much larger clone is present one base from it, and per-base qualities are unavailable. One collaborating source in Seattle enrolled patients during active infection and followed them longitudinally through the course of disease. Whole blood was collected in K2EDTA tubes by collaborating institutions according to the institutions' own protocols. For TCRbeta analysis, collaborators shipped samples in one of three forms: frozen whole blood, isolated PBMCs, or DNA extracted from either of those sample types. These data are taken from a study of blood T cell repertoires in COVID-19 (dated by TCRdb to 2018 to 2021). For context, the study as a whole: The collaborator samples originated in the United States, Italy and Spain and spanned the acute and convalescent phases of COVID-19. The samples were drawn from the first 160 participants of the ongoing ImmuneRACE study and from 1,254 subjects provided by 6 global collaborators. The repertoires were made available in a free public database intended to serve as a resource for research on the immune response to SARS-CoV-2. HLA class I and class II types, where available, came from metadata supplied by the sample provider rather than from assay-based typing. The dataset comprised deeply sampled blood TCRbeta repertoires from subjects exposed to, actively infected with, or recovered from COVID-19. The material from the prospective study consisted of cDNA or gDNA derived from T cells, B-cell-depleted T cells, or PBMCs. Sample metadata almost always included a de-identified subject ID, COVID-19 status, age in years and sex.

The CDR3 runs 14 amino acids, cysteine and phenylalanine included. Here the CDR3 DNA is all that survives: 42 bases in frame from base 1. CDR1 and CDR2 are drawn from the germline V gene (reference sequence): MNHEY, SMNVEV. The V end loses 3 bases and the J end loses 1 base, and a stretch of 10 bases separates them. On the study overall, not on this receptor specifically: The amount of clinical and demographic metadata varied by source and participant and was provided uncurated.

TCRbeta CDR3 regions were amplified from genomic DNA by means of the immunoSEQ Assay, a bias-controlled multiplex PCR. Processing in the source paper ran as follows. The number of nucleated cells in each sample was estimated from the amplification of reference gene primers within the assay. To quantify the absolute abundance of each unique TCRbeta CDR3 rearrangement, sequence reads were collapsed and filtered. For each sample, productive Simpson clonality was calculated by taking the square root of Simpson's diversity index across productive rearrangements. TCRdb took this table from immuneACCESS and kept in-frame rearrangements with V and J called. Such tables lack part of the clones; where checked against another copy, unresolved V genes explain under half of the gap, and the rest is unexplained. Clonal size and the V and J genes are those of that table, whereas D and trimming came from the DNA. This sample lists a few hundred thousand clones; approximately 90% were detected once. The top ten clonotypes cover approximately 0.92% of the sample.

Sequencing input: peripheral blood. This TCR was sampled from a man younger than 30 with COVID-19, enrolled during active disease. The chain couples TRBV27 to TRBJ2-7; the D gene assignment is ambiguous. CDR3 reads: CASSFRVTSYEQYF. In nucleotide form, the sequence is TGTGCCAGCAGTTTCCGGGTTACTTCCTACGAGCAGTACTTC.